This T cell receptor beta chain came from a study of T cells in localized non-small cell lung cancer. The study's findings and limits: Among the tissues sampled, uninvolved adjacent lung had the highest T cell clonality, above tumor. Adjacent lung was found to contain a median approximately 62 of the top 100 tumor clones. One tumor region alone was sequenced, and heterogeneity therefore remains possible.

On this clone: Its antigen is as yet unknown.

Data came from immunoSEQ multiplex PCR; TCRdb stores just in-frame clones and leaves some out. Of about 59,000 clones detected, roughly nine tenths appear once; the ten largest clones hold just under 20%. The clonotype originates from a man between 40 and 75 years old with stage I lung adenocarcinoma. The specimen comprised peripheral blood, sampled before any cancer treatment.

This CDR3 reads CASSTLSGSEWDTQYF. Written as DNA, the CDR3 is TGTGCCAGCAGCACCCTTAGCGGGAGCGAATGGGATACGCAGTATTTT. The chain joins TRBV28 to TRBJ2-3; 9 bases agree with TRBD2. CDR1 is MDHEN, CDR2 SYDVKM, per germline. Trimming cost V 6 bases and J 6 bases; bases outside gene matches: 13. The CDR3 contains 16 residues.